The 6 T cell receptor beta chains below come from one sample, sequenced in a study of T cell responses to AZD1222 COVID-19 vaccine. Libraries were prepared by immunoSEQ multiplex PCR; TCRdb keeps only in-frame clonotypes and omits some of them. The table has roughly 150,000 clones, roughly 90% seen once. The sequences come from peripheral blood, collected on day 0 of AZD1222 vaccination. The receptors shown here come from an adult in good health.

The rearrangement uses TRBV2 and TRBJ2-7; the match to TRBD1 covers 9 bases. Germline CDR1 and CDR2: SNHLY and FYNNEI. V gave up 6 bases and J gave up 6 bases; unmatched junction bases: 9. The CDR3 is 14 amino acids. The CDR3 sequence: CASRWGTGSGEQYF. DNA of the CDR3: TGTGCCAGCAGGTGGGGGACAGGGTCCGGCGAGCAGTACTTC.

A word on this clone: A junction boundary mismatches the germline segment, possibly from a read error. V and J are TRBV7-2 and TRBJ2-7; D is uncertain. The CDR3 runs to 12 residues. Germline values: CDR1 SGHTA, CDR2 FQGNSA. In DNA form, the CDR3 reads TGTGCCAGCAGCTTAGCGAAAGGCCCGGTGCACTTC. This translates into CASSLAKGPVHF.

This clone was seen a handful of times. The V call is TRBV6-2 or TRBV6-3, the J call TRBJ2-1; 10 nucleotides line up with TRBD2. Germline loops: CDR1 MNHEY, CDR2 SVGEGT. This CDR3 contains 15 residues. V lost 0 bases and J lost 6; bases outside the gene matches: 2. CDR3 sequence (DNA): TGTGCCAGCAGTTACTCGGCTAGCGGGAGCAATGAGCAGTTCTTC. It yields the protein CASSYSASGSNEQFF.

The chain carries TRBV5-6 and TRBJ1-1; D not resolved. V dropped 1 base and J dropped 7 bases, with 8 bases sitting between them. The germline V gene has CDR1 SGHDT and CDR2 YYEEEE. This CDR3 has 12 residues. DNA for the CDR3: TGTGCCAGCAGCTTGTTAGGTGGTGAAGCTTTCTTT. Amino acids: CASSLLGGEAFF.

Concerning this clone itself: Other DNA sequences in this sample translate to the same CDR3. The rearrangement links TRBV19 to TRBJ1-5; D uncertain. Trimming removed 2 bases from V and 2 bases from J, with 7 bases in between. The CDR3 extends over 14 amino acids. In germline, CDR1 is LNHDA, CDR2 SQIVND (reference sequence). This CDR3 reads CASSIRDRNQPQHF. The CDR3 DNA follows: TGTGCCAGTAGTATAAGAGATCGCAATCAGCCCCAGCATTTT. Full variable domain (outside the CDR3, taken from reference TRBV19 and TRBJ1-5): DGGITQSPKYLFRKEGQNVTLSCEQNLNHDAMYWYRQDPGQGLRLIYYSQIVNDFQKGDIAEGYSVSREKKESFPLTVTSAQKNPTAFYLCASSIRDRNQPQHFGDGTRLSIL.

V gene TRBV18 combines with J gene TRBJ2-5; TRBD1 might be the D (5 bases). This CDR3 spans 15 amino acids. Germline V lookup: CDR1 KGHSH, CDR2 LQKENI. Trimming cost V 4 bases and J 1 base, with 13 bases left between them. The CDR3 DNA is TGTGCCAGCTCACTATTCCAGGACATCCAAGAGACCCAGTACTTC. This codes for CASSLFQDIQETQYF. Filled out from reference TRBV18 and TRBJ2-5, the complete variable domain reads NAGVMQNPRHLVRRRGQEARLRCSPMKGHSHVYWYRQLPEEGLKFMVYLQKENIIDESGMPKERFSAEFPKEGPSILRIQQVVRGDSAAYFCASSLFQDIQETQYFGPGTRLLVL.